The rows below give T cell receptor beta chains drawn from one sample of a study of response to subunit inactivated influenza vaccine. MiXCR, applied by TCRdb to the RT-PCR reads, yields one record per CDR3 protein. The table has roughly 700,000 distinct CDR3 sequences, approximately 15% seen once; the top ten hold around 7.3%. This specimen consisted of PBMCs from blood, obtained 14 to 15 days before vaccination. The receptors were sampled from a man aged 50-59 years who received an inactivated influenza vaccine. The CDR3 runs from the conserved cysteine through the conserved F or W. The order of the fields is CDR3 length, J gene, V gene, clone size, D gene, CDR3 protein, CDR3 DNA. D genes are given only for firm matches. A clone size is listed for some rows: how often the clone was seen (once, few, many), or a class if it is expanded.

15 TRBJ1-1 TRBV4-2 many NA CASSQGQGRDTEAFF TGTGCCAGCAGCCAAGGCCAAGGGCGGGACACTGAAGCTTTCTTT
13 TRBJ2-1 TRBV7-9 NA NA CASSPSWGDEQFF TGTGCCAGCAGCCCATCATGGGGGGATGAGCAGTTCTTC
15 TRBJ1-2 TRBV20-1 NA TRBD1 CSARDRTGLQRGYTF TGCAGTGCTAGAGATCGGACAGGATTACAAAGAGGCTACACCTTC
17 TRBJ2-2 TRBV7-2 NA NA CASSLSPRLSNTGELFF TGTGCCAGCAGCTTATCCCCGCGGTTATCGAACACCGGGGAGCTGTTTTTT
17 TRBJ1-5 TRBV6-2/TRBV6-3 few NA CASSYWRASMVNQPQHF TGTGCCAGCAGTTACTGGAGGGCAAGCATGGTAAATCAGCCCCAGCATTTT
14 TRBJ2-7 TRBV12-3/TRBV12-4 NA NA CASSFGDIGYEQYF TGTGCCAGCAGTTTCGGGGACATCGGCTACGAGCAGTACTTC
13 TRBJ2-5 TRBV29-1 NA NA CSVDKDAKETQYF TGCAGCGTTGACAAGGACGCCAAAGAGACCCAGTACTTC
17 TRBJ2-7 TRBV28 NA TRBD2 CASRDHPGTSGSYEQYF TGTGCCAGCAGAGATCATCCCGGGACTAGTGGCTCCTACGAGCAGTACTTC
15 TRBJ2-7 TRBV5-1 few TRBD1 CASSWTGTATYEQYF TGCGCCAGCAGCTGGACAGGGACTGCGACCTACGAGCAGTACTTC
14 TRBJ2-3 TRBV28 few TRBD2 CASTRGGVADTQYF TGTGCCAGCACCCGTGGGGGGGTCGCAGATACGCAGTATTTT
14 TRBJ2-7 TRBV6-2/TRBV6-3 NA NA CASSYGQRMNEQYF TGTGCCAGCAGTTACGGACAGAGAATGAACGAGCAGTACTTC
14 TRBJ1-4 TRBV5-1 few TRBD1 CASSRDRVEEKLFF TGCGCCAGCAGTAGGGACAGGGTTGAAGAAAAACTGTTTTTT
14 TRBJ2-7 TRBV12-3/TRBV12-4 many NA CASSLAMGREEQYF TGTGCCAGCAGTTTAGCGATGGGCAGGGAGGAGCAGTACTTC
13 TRBJ2-1 TRBV11-2 few TRBD1 CASSRIPGQGQFF TGTGCCAGCAGCCGGATTCCGGGACAGGGGCAGTTCTTC
14 TRBJ2-1 TRBV20-1 many NA CSARDQNGGQGQFF TGCAGTGCTAGAGATCAAAATGGGGGGCAGGGTCAGTTCTTC
20 TRBJ2-3 TRBV24-1 few NA CATSDPGQTGTVALADTQYF TGTGCCACCAGTGATCCTGGACAGACTGGAACAGTCGCATTGGCAGATACGCAGTATTTT
16 TRBJ2-1 TRBV20-1 few TRBD2 CSAHTGDYQGGLEQFF TGCAGTGCCCACACCGGGGACTACCAAGGAGGTCTTGAGCAGTTCTTC
14 TRBJ2-3 TRBV29-1 many NA CSVGGAERTDTQYF TGCAGCGTTGGGGGAGCGGAGCGCACAGATACGCAGTATTTT
16 TRBJ2-1 TRBV9 few NA CASSVATPTAYNEQFF TGTGCCAGCAGCGTAGCTACTCCCACGGCCTACAATGAGCAGTTCTTC
17 TRBJ2-1 TRBV7-3 NA TRBD1 CASSPRTGRSSYNEQFF TGTGCCAGCAGCCCACGGACAGGGAGAAGCTCCTACAATGAGCAGTTCTTC
16 TRBJ1-6 TRBV4-1 few TRBD1 CASSQLQGARSSPLHF TGCGCCAGCAGCCAATTACAGGGGGCGCGCAGTTCACCCCTCCACTTT
16 TRBJ2-4 TRBV4-3 few NA CASSHDWGEVKNIQYF TGCGCCAGCAGCCACGATTGGGGGGAGGTCAAAAACATTCAGTACTTC
13 TRBJ2-7 TRBV10-3 many NA CAISDQGSYEQYF TGTGCCATCAGTGATCAGGGAAGCTACGAGCAGTACTTC
14 TRBJ1-1 TRBV7-2 few NA CASSLEVGYTEAFF TGTGCCAGCAGCTTAGAGGTTGGGTACACTGAAGCTTTCTTT
16 TRBJ1-1 TRBV7-2 NA TRBD1 CASSLLPDRGATEAFF TGTGCCAGCAGCTTATTACCGGACAGGGGAGCCACTGAAGCTTTCTTT
14 TRBJ1-2 TRBV28 NA TRBD1 CASSLWGQPYGYTF TGTGCCAGCAGTTTATGGGGACAGCCCTATGGCTACACCTTC
15 TRBJ1-1 TRBV20-1 NA NA CSTRAAGRMNTEAFF TGCAGTACTAGAGCCGCTGGGCGGATGAACACTGAAGCTTTCTTT
13 TRBJ2-7 TRBV2 few NA CASSVGTYYEQYF TGTGCCAGCAGTGTGGGGACTTACTACGAGCAGTACTTC
13 TRBJ2-7 TRBV2 few NA CASSVAVNYEQYF TGTGCCAGCAGTGTGGCAGTAAACTACGAGCAGTACTTC
16 TRBJ2-2 TRBV5-1 NA NA CASSLFGGQNTGELFF TGCGCCAGCAGCTTGTTCGGGGGTCAGAACACCGGGGAGCTGTTTTTT
17 TRBJ2-1 TRBV10-3 NA TRBD2 CAISDFLAGDSYNEQFF TGTGCCATCAGTGACTTCCTAGCGGGAGACTCCTACAATGAGCAGTTCTTC
18 TRBJ2-1 TRBV7-6 NA TRBD2 CASSLTSGSGVAYNEQFF TGTGCCAGCAGCTTGACTAGCGGGAGCGGGGTCGCCTACAATGAGCAGTTCTTC
13 TRBJ2-1 TRBV10-1 few NA CASSESGLGEQFF TGCGCCAGCAGTGAGTCGGGTTTGGGTGAGCAGTTCTTC
14 TRBJ2-1 TRBV30 few NA CAWSKGFSYNEQFF TGTGCCTGGAGTAAGGGATTCTCCTACAATGAGCAGTTCTTC
14 TRBJ2-7 TRBV14 many NA CASSHTLGLYEQYF TGTGCCAGCAGCCATACCCTGGGGTTGTACGAGCAGTACTTC
15 TRBJ2-2 TRBV6-2/TRBV6-3 NA TRBD1 CASRIGTGVSGELFF TGTGCCAGCAGGATCGGGACAGGGGTCTCCGGGGAGCTGTTTTTT
15 TRBJ2-7 TRBV5-6 few TRBD1 CASSYRGRSSYEQYF TGTGCCAGCAGCTACAGGGGGCGTAGCTCCTACGAGCAGTACTTC
16 TRBJ2-3 TRBV5-1 NA TRBD2 CASSLSGRGITDTQYF TGCGCCAGCAGCTTGTCCGGGCGGGGGATCACAGATACGCAGTATTTT
12 TRBJ1-1 TRBV20-1 NA NA CSATPTNTEAFF TGCAGTGCTACCCCCACGAACACTGAAGCTTTCTTT
16 TRBJ2-2 TRBV28 NA TRBD1 CASSSVRDRGTGELFF TGTGCCAGCAGTTCGGTCCGGGACAGGGGAACCGGGGAGCTGTTTTTT
16 TRBJ2-2 TRBV15 few NA CATSRVKGEVFGELFF TGTGCCACCAGCAGAGTAAAGGGAGAAGTCTTCGGGGAGCTGTTTTTT
15 TRBJ2-7 TRBV27 NA TRBD2 CASSLLAGGVSEQYF TGTGCCAGCAGTTTACTGGCGGGAGGGGTCTCCGAGCAGTACTTC
10 TRBJ2-5 TRBV20-1 few TRBD1 CSAGTGTVNF TGCAGTGCTGGTACCGGGACAGTGAACTTC
14 TRBJ1-2 TRBV20-1 NA NA CIASLENPFYGYTF TGCATTGCTAGTCTGGAAAACCCGTTCTATGGCTACACCTTC
15 TRBJ2-7 TRBV15 few TRBD1 CATSRASTGLNEQYF TGTGCCACCAGCAGAGCCTCGACAGGGTTAAACGAGCAGTACTTC
15 TRBJ2-1 TRBV27 few TRBD2 CASSPLPGLEGEQFF TGTGCCAGCAGTCCACTGCCGGGACTAGAAGGTGAGCAGTTCTTC